This TCR beta chain was identified in a study of blood T cell repertoires in COVID-19. Looking at the study overall: PBMCs, B-cell-depleted T cells, or T cells were the source of the cDNA or gDNA that made up the material.

CDR1 and CDR2 (germline): MGHRA, YSYEKL. The CDR3 runs to 13 residues. The V and J ends lost 1 base and 5 bases respectively, with 5 bases between them. Generated by immunoSEQ multiplex PCR, the TCRdb table keeps only in-frame clones and is missing some. The table shows approximately 270,000 clones, with around 86% occurring only once. This chain links TRBV4-1 with TRBJ1-4; D gene ambiguous. Sequenced material: PBMCs or T cells enriched from blood (not recorded which). This receptor was obtained from a man aged 40-49 years who had recovered from COVID-19. CDR3 residues: CASSQVLNEKLFF. The CDR3 DNA reads as TGCGCCAGCAGCCAAGTCTTGAATGAAAAACTGTTTTTT.